These T cell receptor beta chains were read from a single sample in a study of blood T cell repertoires in COVID-19. TCRdb's table, derived via immunoSEQ multiplex PCR, lists solely in-frame clones and lacks some. The profile shows 200,000 to 250,000 clones, roughly 89% of them singletons. The sequenced sample was PBMCs or T cells enriched from blood (not recorded which). Receptors were obtained from a young man who had been exposed to COVID-19. The CDR3 runs from the conserved cysteine through the conserved F or W. Fields, in order: CDR3 DNA, CDR3 protein, J gene, clone size, D gene, V gene. The D gene is left open where the match is weak. Clone size, where shown, is once, few, many, or a class for clones that have expanded.

TGTGCCAGCACACCGGGACAACCAAGGAACTATGGCTACACCTTC,CASTPGQPRNYGYTF,TRBJ1-2,.,.,TRBV9
TGCGCCAGCAGCCAAGTCACCGGATCGGGGTACGAGCAGTACTTC,CASSQVTGSGYEQYF,TRBJ2-7,.,.,TRBV4-3
TGTGCCAGCAGCCTGCAGGGGGCCGGGGGCTACACCTTC,CASSLQGAGGYTF,TRBJ1-2,.,TRBD1,TRBV5-4
TGTGCCAGCAGCTTAGATAATTCCCTCTATGGCTACACCTTC,CASSLDNSLYGYTF,TRBJ1-2,.,.,TRBV11-2
TGCGCCAGCAGCTTGGGTGCCAGTCAGCCCCAGCATTTT,CASSLGASQPQHF,TRBJ1-5,once,.,TRBV5-1
TGTGCCAGCAGCTTAGAGGGTCGGGGACAGGGCCTCGTCCAAGAGACCCAGTACTTC,CASSLEGRGQGLVQETQYF,TRBJ2-5,.,TRBD1,TRBV7-8
TGTGCCAGCAGCAAATACCCCATGGCAGGCTCCTCCTACGAGCAGTACTTC,CASSKYPMAGSSYEQYF,TRBJ2-7,.,.,TRBV5-4
TGTGCCAGGGACAATAGGGGACTACTCTTTAAATTCAATGAGCAGTTCTTC,CARDNRGLLFKFNEQFF,TRBJ2-1,once,.,TRBV21-1
TGTGCCAGCAGGCTGCGCGGGGGAATTGGCTACACCTTC,CASRLRGGIGYTF,TRBJ1-2,.,.,TRBV12-3/TRBV12-4
TGTGCCAGTTTAGGACAGGTCAATCAGCCCCAGCATTTT,CASLGQVNQPQHF,TRBJ1-5,once,TRBD1,TRBV19
TGCGCCAGCAGCTACAGGGGAGAACGGGCTGAAGCTTTCTTT,CASSYRGERAEAFF,TRBJ1-1,.,TRBD1,TRBV10-2
TGCGCCAGCAGCTTGGTGGCGGGGGACATCACAGATACGCAGTATTTT,CASSLVAGDITDTQYF,TRBJ2-3,.,.,TRBV5-1
TGTGCCAGCAGCTTAGTATCGCGTGAAGCTTTCTTT,CASSLVSREAFF,TRBJ1-1,.,.,TRBV13
TGCGCCAGCAGCCGTTTAACAGGGGACGAGCAGTACTTC,CASSRLTGDEQYF,TRBJ2-7,few,TRBD1,TRBV4-1
TGTGCCAGCAGCACTTCCCACGGACAGGCGTCCTACAATGAGCAGTTCTTC,CASSTSHGQASYNEQFF,TRBJ2-1,.,TRBD1,TRBV7-9
TGTGCCAGCAGTTACCGTCCGGGGATGTACGAGCAGTACTTC,CASSYRPGMYEQYF,TRBJ2-7,.,.,TRBV6-2/TRBV6-3
TGTGCCAGCAGCTTAGATATGGCGGGGGGGCCAGAGACCCAGTACTTC,CASSLDMAGGPETQYF,TRBJ2-5,few,TRBD2,TRBV11-2
TGTGCCAGCAGCCTGACGGGGACAGGCCGAGGTGGCTACACCTTC,CASSLTGTGRGGYTF,TRBJ1-2,.,TRBD1,TRBV7-3
TGCGCCAGCAGCCAGACAGGGGGAGTCGGGGAGCTGTTTTTT,CASSQTGGVGELFF,TRBJ2-2,.,TRBD1,TRBV5-1
TGTGCCAGCCGACAGAACCAAGAGACCCAGTACTTC,CASRQNQETQYF,TRBJ2-5,.,.,TRBV2
TGCGCCAGCAGCCACCCACCCCAGGGGGCGCCTAATAATTCACCCCTCCACTTT,CASSHPPQGAPNNSPLHF,TRBJ1-6,.,TRBD1,TRBV4-1
TGCGCCAGCAGCTTGGCCTTAAGGACTAGCTTTAATGCCGGGGAGCTGTTTTTT,CASSLALRTSFNAGELFF,TRBJ2-2,.,TRBD2,TRBV5-1
TGCGCCAGCAGCTTGGGGAGGGGAGGCACTGGAAACACCATATATTTT,CASSLGRGGTGNTIYF,TRBJ1-3,once,.,TRBV5-1
TGTGCCTGGAATAACAGGGGTGACTATGGCTACACCTTC,CAWNNRGDYGYTF,TRBJ1-2,.,TRBD1,TRBV30
TGTGCCAGCAGCCCCGGGACAGGGGGCAATCAGCCCCAGCATTTT,CASSPGTGGNQPQHF,TRBJ1-5,.,TRBD1,TRBV11-2
TGCAGTGCTAGTCGGGGGGATCGCTACGAGCAGTACTTC,CSASRGDRYEQYF,TRBJ2-7,.,TRBD2,TRBV20-1